This T cell receptor (beta chain) comes out of a study of blood T cell repertoires in COVID-19. Data came from immunoSEQ multiplex PCR; TCRdb stores just in-frame clones and leaves some out. The data show approximately 170,000 clones, around 80% seen once. Recruits, aged roughly 18 to 95 years, lived in 25 or so US areas. This clonotype originated in a man between 40 and 49 years old who had recovered from COVID-19. The specimen was PBMCs or T cells enriched from blood (not recorded which).

CDR3 in amino acids: CASSSLLGLAGRSNTGELFF. The CDR3 nucleotides are TGCGCCAGCAGCTCGCTTTTGGGACTAGCGGGGCGTTCGAACACCGGGGAGCTGTTTTTT. V usage is TRBV5-1 and J usage is TRBJ2-2, with 13 bases aligning to TRBD2. Germline values: CDR1 SGHRS, CDR2 YFSETQ. With 3 bases clipped from V and 0 bases from J, the junction kept 11 bases outside the gene matches. The CDR3 length is 20 residues.